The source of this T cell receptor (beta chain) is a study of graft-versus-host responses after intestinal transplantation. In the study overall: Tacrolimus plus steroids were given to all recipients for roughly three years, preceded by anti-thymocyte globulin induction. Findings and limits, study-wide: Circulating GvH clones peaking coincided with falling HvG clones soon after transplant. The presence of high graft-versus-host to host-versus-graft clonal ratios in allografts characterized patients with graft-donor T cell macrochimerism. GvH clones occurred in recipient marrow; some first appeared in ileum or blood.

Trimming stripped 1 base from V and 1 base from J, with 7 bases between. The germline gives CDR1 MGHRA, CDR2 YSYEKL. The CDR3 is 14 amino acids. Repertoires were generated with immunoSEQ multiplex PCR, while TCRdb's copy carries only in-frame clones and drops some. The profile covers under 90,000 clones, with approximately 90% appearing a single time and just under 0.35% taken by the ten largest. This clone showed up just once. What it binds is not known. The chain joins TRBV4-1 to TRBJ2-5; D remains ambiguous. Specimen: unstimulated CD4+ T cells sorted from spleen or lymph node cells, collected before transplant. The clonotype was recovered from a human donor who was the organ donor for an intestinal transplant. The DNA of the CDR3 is TGCGCCAGCAGCCAAGTGTACACCCAAGAGACCCAGTACTTC. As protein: CASSQVYTQETQYF.